These 24 T cell receptor beta chains were all obtained from the same sample, sequenced in a study of Ad26.COV2.S vaccination and SARS-CoV-2 variants. The treatment: 15 to 20 received Ad26.COV2.S at low or high dose, single or two shots; several received placebo; per-sample allocation not given. Samples came from day 63 after the first vaccine or placebo injection. The table came from immunoSEQ multiplex PCR; TCRdb's copy has only in-frame clones and leaves some out. The sample lists approximately 420,000 clones, 70% to 90% occurring once. Sequenced material: peripheral blood, taken in a trial of Ad26.COV2.S vaccine versus placebo. Every receptor here comes from a person aged 18-65 years who received the Ad26.COV2.S COVID-19 vaccine or a placebo.

The chain is built from TRBV3-1 (or the pseudogene TRBV3-2) and TRBJ2-3, with D perhaps matching TRBD2 (5 bases). This CDR3 spans 14 amino acids. Trimming took off 5 bases at V and 4 bases at J, with 13 bases between the two ends. Germline CDR1 LGHDT, CDR2 YNNKEL (reference sequence). The CDR3: CASSFYKEADTQYF. The CDR3 DNA sequence: TGTGCCAGCAGCTTCTATAAGGAGGCAGATACGCAGTATTTT.

The V and J genes are TRBV2 and TRBJ2-1, with 10 bases aligning to TRBD1. The trim removed 3 bases at V and 3 bases at J, leaving 2 bases unmatched. The CDR3 is 15 amino acids. CDR1 is SNHLY, CDR2 FYNNEI, per germline. The CDR3 sequence is CASSEGQGLYNEQFF. CDR3 sequence (DNA): TGTGCCAGCAGTGAGGGACAGGGGCTCTACAATGAGCAGTTCTTC.

This chain uses TRBV6-5 with TRBJ2-1; D not certain. This CDR3 has 13 amino acids. V lost 2 bases and J lost 4, with 6 bases in between. The germline CDR1 and CDR2 sequences are MNHEY and SVGAGI. CDR3 nucleotides: TGTGCCAGCAGTTACCTCGGTTACAATGAGCAGTTCTTC. Its translation is CASSYLGYNEQFF.

The rearrangement uses TRBV6-1 and TRBJ2-5, with D maybe TRBD2 (5 bases). The germline V and J ends were trimmed by 1 base and 7 bases, with 10 bases remaining between them. This CDR3 has 13 residues. Germline-derived CDR1 and CDR2 are MNHNS and SASEGT. CDR3 in DNA: TGTGCCAGCAGTGAAGGGGGAGAACGGACCCAGTACTTC. Its protein product is CASSEGGERTQYF.

The V gene is TRBV6-2 or TRBV6-3, the J gene TRBJ2-4; 7 bases align to TRBD1. CDR3 length equals 19 residues. Germline assignment: CDR1 MNHEY and CDR2 SVGEGT. Unmatched junction bases numbered 11, after V lost 0 bases and J lost 0 bases. The CDR3 protein is CASSYSTNRGLLAKNIQYF. In DNA form, the CDR3 reads TGTGCCAGCAGTTACTCGACCAATAGGGGGCTACTAGCCAAAAACATTCAGTACTTC.

The chain employs TRBV5-6 and TRBJ1-3, with 8 bases lining up with TRBD1. CDR3 length equals 14 residues. With V trimmed by 4 bases and J by 2 bases, 2 bases remained unmatched. In germline, CDR1 is SGHDT, CDR2 YYEEEE. CDR3 in amino acids: CASSMTGAGNTIYF. The CDR3 DNA reads TGTGCCAGCAGCATGACAGGGGCTGGAAACACCATATATTTT.

J is TRBJ2-1 and V is TRBV6-6; TRBD2 is a possible D gene (6 bases). The CDR3 is 12 amino acids. Deletions cut 6 bases from V and 12 bases from J, with 15 bases between. The germline CDR1 and CDR2 sequences are MNHNY and SVGAGI (reference sequence). The CDR3 DNA is TGTGCCAGCAGGCCGCTAGCGAGTGCGCAGTTCTTC. Protein: CASRPLASAQFF.

J is TRBJ2-3 and V is TRBV6-5; D is unresolved. Germline CDR1 is MNHEY and CDR2 is SVGAGI. The CDR3 has 12 amino acids. Trimming shortened V by 6 bases and J by 3 bases, and 7 bases separated the two germline ends. CDR3 bases: TGTGCCAGCAGGAGTGTGACAGATACGCAGTATTTT. Its protein product is CASRSVTDTQYF.

V gene TRBV30 combines with J gene TRBJ1-2; the match to TRBD1 covers 7 bases. The CDR3 covers 16 residues. V trimming: 3 bases; J trimming: 3 bases; junction bases outside the gene matches: 13. Germline CDR1 is GTSNPN and CDR2 is SVGIG (reference sequence). CDR3 in amino acids: CAWSEKTGAGDYGYTF. CDR3 coding DNA: TGTGCCTGGAGCGAGAAAACAGGGGCGGGGGACTATGGCTACACCTTC.

This chain links TRBV7-2 with TRBJ2-2; possibly TRBD2 for D (6 bases). The CDR3 covers 19 residues. The V and J ends lost 2 bases and 4 bases respectively, with 23 bases between them. Germline V gene data show CDR1 as SGHTA and CDR2 as FQGNSA. The CDR3, as DNA: TGTGCCAGCAGCTTATCGGGGGTCAACTCCCTCGGTATCACCGGGGAGCTGTTTTTT. Protein: CASSLSGVNSLGITGELFF.

DNA for the CDR3: TGTGCCAGCAGCGTAGATCCTAGCGGGTCCTACGAGCAGTACTTC. Translated, it gives CASSVDPSGSYEQYF. The V gene is TRBV9, the J gene TRBJ2-7; 8 bases line up with TRBD2. The CDR3 runs 15 residues. Unmatched junction bases numbered 3, after V lost 0 bases and J lost 1 base. Germline values: CDR1 SGDLS, CDR2 YYNGEE. Looking up the rest from reference TRBV9 and TRBJ2-7 gives the full variable domain: DSGVTQTPKHLITATGQRVTLRCSPRSGDLSVYWYQQSLDQGLQFLIQYYNGEERAKGNILERFSAQQFPDLHSELNLSSLELGDSALYFCASSVDPSGSYEQYFGPGTRLTVT.

In its sample, this clone was seen a few times. The genes are TRBV4-1 and TRBJ1-3; D is ambiguous. This CDR3 has 16 residues. Germline V gene sequence: CDR1 MGHRA, CDR2 YSYEKL. The ends were cut back, 0 bases at V and 4 bases at J, with 13 bases in the middle. For the CDR3, the DNA is TGCGCCAGCAGCCAAGATTGGTCTATGGAGGGAAACACCATATATTTT. This codes for CASSQDWSMEGNTIYF.

CDR3 bases: TGTGCCAGCAGCAGTAGGGATGATCAGCCCCAGCATTTT. It yields the protein CASSSRDDQPQHF. The chain joins TRBV4-2 to TRBJ1-5, with no clear D. V shed 5 bases and J shed 5 bases, with 10 bases lying between them. Germline V gene sequence: CDR1 LGHNA, CDR2 YNFKEQ. The CDR3 spans 13 residues.

This clone has a handful of counts. The chain uses TRBV4-1 and TRBJ2-6, with D possibly TRBD1 on 5 matching bases. CDR3 size: 18 residues. V dropped 0 bases and J dropped 3 bases, with 15 bases sitting between them. Germline-derived CDR1 and CDR2 are MGHRA and YSYEKL. The DNA for the CDR3 is TGCGCCAGCAGCCAAGATAGGAAGGGGAAGGGTGGGGCCAACGTCCTGACTTTC. Translated, it gives CASSQDRKGKGGANVLTF.

V gene TRBV7-9 combines with J gene TRBJ2-7; 7 positions match TRBD1. Looked up from germline, CDR1 is SEHNR and CDR2 is FQNEAQ (reference sequence). The CDR3 is 13 amino acids. With V trimmed by 4 bases and J by 7 bases, 7 bases remained unmatched. The CDR3 DNA reads TGTGCCAGCAGCTCCGCAGGGGGTAGGGAGCAGTACTTC. Translation: CASSSAGGREQYF.

The rearrangement links TRBV2 to TRBJ1-4, with 10 bases fitting TRBD1. CDR3 size: 13 residues. V trimming: 8 bases; J trimming: 7 bases; junction bases outside the gene matches: 4. CDR1 is SNHLY and CDR2 is FYNNEI in the germline V gene. Here the CDR3 reads CASGRDRGEKLFF. CDR3 nucleotide sequence: TGTGCCAGCGGAAGGGACAGGGGTGAAAAACTGTTTTTT.

The J gene is TRBJ1-5, the V gene TRBV5-6, with D perhaps matching TRBD1 (5 bases). The CDR3 loop spans 17 amino acids. V was pared by 2 bases and J by 0 bases, with 15 bases between. CDR1 and CDR2 (germline): SGHDT, YYEEEE. The CDR3 sequence is CASSLGAGMNSNQPQHF. CDR3 in DNA: TGTGCCAGCAGCTTAGGGGCAGGTATGAATAGCAATCAGCCCCAGCATTTT.

V gene TRBV19 combines with J gene TRBJ2-7, with 8 bases lining up with TRBD2. This CDR3 comprises 16 residues. J lost 3 bases, V lost 6 bases, and 13 bases had no gene match. Germline CDR1 is LNHDA and CDR2 is SQIVND (reference sequence). CDR3 protein: CASSPSSSGVYYEQYF. In nucleotides, the CDR3 is TGTGCCAGTAGCCCCTCGAGTAGCGGGGTCTACTACGAGCAGTACTTC.

V gene TRBV19 combines with J gene TRBJ2-2; TRBD1 matches at 9 bases. The CDR3 runs 15 residues. The germline V gene encodes CDR1 LNHDA and CDR2 SQIVND (reference sequence). The trim removed 6 bases at V and 5 bases at J, leaving 7 bases unmatched. The CDR3 region has the DNA TGTGCCAGTAGAATACAGGGGGCGGGAACCGGGGAGCTGTTTTTT. Its translation: CASRIQGAGTGELFF.

The gene calls are TRBV7-6 and TRBJ2-3; D is ambiguous. Trimming removed 1 base at V and 5 bases at J, with 13 bases between. Germline V gene sequence: CDR1 SGHVS, CDR2 FNYEAQ. This CDR3 region has 15 residues. DNA of the CDR3: TGTGCCAGCAGCTTAGGGACGCCCTCGGTAGATACGCAGTATTTT. It encodes CASSLGTPSVDTQYF.

The V call is TRBV9, the J call TRBJ1-5; possibly TRBD1 for D (6 bases). This CDR3 is built from 16 residues. The germline CDR1 and CDR2 sequences are SGDLS and YYNGEE. Trimming took off 4 bases at V and 1 base at J, with 15 bases between the two ends. CDR3 bases: TGTGCCAGCAGCCTGATACAGGGTTGGAGCAATCAGCCCCAGCATTTT. It translates to CASSLIQGWSNQPQHF.

The chain employs TRBV30 and TRBJ2-7, with 9 bases matching TRBD1. This CDR3 is built from 14 residues. In germline, CDR1 is GTSNPN, CDR2 SVGIG (reference sequence). Germline trimming cut 5 bases from V and 3 bases from J; bases unmatched to any gene: 8. The CDR3 DNA follows: TGTGCCTGGTGCCGGGACAGGGAGGGCTACGAGCAGTACTTC. Protein product: CAWCRDREGYEQYF.

V usage is TRBV4-1 and J usage is TRBJ2-2; 12 bases line up with TRBD2. Trimming cost V 3 bases and J 0 bases; bases outside gene matches: 8. Germline assignment: CDR1 MGHRA and CDR2 YSYEKL. This CDR3 spans 19 amino acids. CDR3 region: CASSHETSGGLTNTGELFF. The CDR3 bases are TGCGCCAGCAGCCACGAGACTAGCGGGGGACTTACGAACACCGGGGAGCTGTTTTTT.

The V and J genes are TRBV7-3 and TRBJ2-3; D possibly uses TRBD1 or TRBD2 (6 bases each). The V and J ends lost 2 bases and 3 bases respectively, with 12 bases between them. CDR1 SGHTA and CDR2 FQGTGA come from the germline V gene. The CDR3 has 15 residues. The chain's CDR3 is CASSLVGGQTDTQYF. CDR3 nucleotide sequence: TGTGCCAGCAGCTTAGTGGGGGGCCAAACAGATACGCAGTATTTT.